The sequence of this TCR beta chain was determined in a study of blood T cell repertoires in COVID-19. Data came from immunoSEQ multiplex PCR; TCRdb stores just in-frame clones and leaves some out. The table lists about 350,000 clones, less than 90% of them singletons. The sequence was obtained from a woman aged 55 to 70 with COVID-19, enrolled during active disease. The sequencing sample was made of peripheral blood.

This CDR3 reads CASSEARGYGYTF. The CDR3, as DNA: TGTGCCAGCAGTGAGGCCAGGGGCTATGGCTACACCTTC. The V gene is TRBV2, the J gene TRBJ1-2; TRBD1 might be the D (6 bases). The V end lost 3 bases, the J end lost 4 bases, and 9 bases lay between the germline ends. CDR1 SNHLY and CDR2 FYNNEI come from the germline V gene. The CDR3 consists of 13 residues.